The 22 T cell receptor beta chains presented below share a single source sample, sequenced in a study of T cell repertoires in cytomegalovirus infection. TCRdb processed the reads anew with MiXCR; each CDR3 protein has one entry. The sample has about 600,000 distinct CDR3 sequences; 20% to 30% are singletons. Material for sequencing was CD8+ T cells from PBMCs. The source is a human donor in good health (CMV status not recorded). Some clones in this sample may be carry-over from other donors' samples.

This clonotype was seen at least ten times. The V call is TRBV7-2, the J call TRBJ2-2; D perhaps matches TRBD1 (5 bases). The V gene's germline CDR1 is SGHTA and CDR2 FQGNSA. With 6 bases removed from V and 1 base from J, the gap between germline ends came to 12 bases. The CDR3 contains 15 residues. In DNA, the CDR3 is TGTGCCAGCAGGGGGTTAGGGGAGAACACCGGGGAGCTGTTTTTT. This encodes CASRGLGENTGELFF.

This clonotype was observed at least ten times. This rearrangement joins TRBV7-9 to TRBJ2-7; TRBD1 agrees at 7 bases. The CDR3 covers 14 residues. V was pared by 5 bases and J by 2 bases, with 6 bases of the junction left unmatched. CDR1 is SEHNR and CDR2 is FQNEAQ in the germline V gene (reference sequence). CDR3 in amino acids: CASSHRDSAYEQYF. The CDR3 DNA reads TGTGCCAGCAGCCACAGGGACAGCGCCTACGAGCAGTACTTC.

The chain has TRBV28 and TRBJ1-1; D not certain. The germline V and J ends were trimmed by 5 bases and 0 bases, with 7 bases remaining between them. CDR1 is MDHEN, CDR2 SYDVKM, per germline. CDR3 length: 13 amino acids. The CDR3 loop reads CASSQLMNTEAFF. The CDR3 DNA reads as TGTGCCAGCAGTCAACTCATGAACACTGAAGCTTTCTTT.

The J gene is TRBJ2-7, the V gene TRBV28; 9 nucleotides line up with TRBD1. Germline V gene sequence: CDR1 MDHEN, CDR2 SYDVKM. This CDR3 spans 15 amino acids. The CDR3 bases are TGTGTCAGCAACCACGGACAGGGGAGATCCTACGAGCAGTACGTC. As protein: CVSNHGQGRSYEQYV.

In this sample, this clonotype turned up once. The junction and the germline gene differ at one end; a read error may be behind it. This rearrangement joins TRBV7-6 to TRBJ1-4, with no clear D. Germline-derived CDR1 and CDR2 are SGHVS and FNYEAQ. This CDR3 region has 13 residues. This chain's CDR3 is CVSSGKANEKLFF. CDR3 in DNA: TGTGTCAGCAGCGGCAAGGCGAATGAAAAACTGTTTTTT.

This chain connects TRBV10-3 to TRBJ2-3, with D possibly being TRBD1 (6 bases). This CDR3 region has 14 residues. Trimming took off 3 bases at V and 6 bases at J, with 13 bases between the two ends. CDR1 and CDR2 (germline): ENHRY, SYGVKD. CDR3 protein: CAISDTGRWDTQYF. CDR3 nucleotide sequence: TGTGCCATCAGTGACACAGGGCGGTGGGATACGCAGTATTTT.

This clonotype was seen a few times. This chain connects TRBV11-2 to TRBJ1-1; possibly TRBD1 for D (6 bases). This CDR3 spans 17 amino acids. Germline CDR1 is SGHAT and CDR2 is FQNNGV. Trimming pared 4 bases from V and 0 bases from J, leaving 18 bases between. The CDR3 DNA reads TGTGCCAGCAGCTCTTGGACAGCCAGGAACCTGAACACTGAAGCTTTCTTT. Translated: CASSSWTARNLNTEAFF.

This clonotype occurred many times. The chain uses TRBV7-2 and TRBJ2-1, with D possibly being TRBD1 (5 bases). In germline, CDR1 is SGHTA, CDR2 FQGNSA. This CDR3 contains 16 residues. V shed 1 base and J shed 4 bases, with 14 bases lying between them. The CDR3 reads CASSLGRYQGYNEQFF. CDR3 bases: TGTGCCAGCAGCTTAGGACGGTATCAGGGATACAATGAGCAGTTCTTC.

This clonotype was found a few times. The rearrangement uses TRBV28 and TRBJ2-1, with 7 bases identical to TRBD2. The germline CDR1 and CDR2 sequences are MDHEN and SYDVKM. The CDR3 is 17 residues long. Unmatched junction bases numbered 17, after V lost 6 bases and J lost 6 bases. The CDR3 loop reads CASSPVFGLGSGNEQFF. The DNA of the CDR3 is TGTGCCAGCAGCCCAGTATTCGGACTAGGCAGTGGCAATGAGCAGTTCTTC.

This clonotype showed up just a few times. The CDR3 DNA is TGTGCCAGCAGTTCCATAGCGGGGGGGCCTGTCAATGAGCAGTTCTTC. Translated: CASSSIAGGPVNEQFF. The chain uses TRBV27 and TRBJ2-1; 11 bases align to TRBD2. Trimming removed 4 bases from V and 6 bases from J; junction bases left unmatched: 8. Germline V CDR1 and CDR2: MNHEY, SMNVEV (reference sequence). The CDR3 loop spans 16 amino acids.

This clonotype was detected many times. The chain carries TRBV7-8 and TRBJ1-1; TRBD1 agrees at 9 bases. Trimming at V came to 3 bases and at J to 0 bases, leaving 8 bases not matched to a gene. From germline, CDR1 is SGHVS and CDR2 FQNEAQ. CDR3 length: 17 amino acids. This CDR3 reads CASSFGTGYRMNTEAFF. CDR3 sequence (DNA): TGTGCCAGCAGCTTCGGGACAGGGTATCGCATGAACACTGAAGCTTTCTTT.

The rearrangement uses TRBV7-3 and TRBJ2-1; D unresolved. Germline CDR1 and CDR2: SGHTA and FQGTGA. The CDR3 runs to 13 residues. V dropped 7 bases and J dropped 4 bases, with 11 bases sitting between them. The CDR3 is CASIRADYNEQFF. DNA of the CDR3: TGTGCCAGCATCCGCGCGGATTACAATGAGCAGTTCTTC.

This clonotype was recorded at least ten times. The J gene is TRBJ2-3, the V gene TRBV7-8; no definite D call. The germline V and J ends were trimmed by 3 bases and 2 bases, with 9 bases remaining between them. CDR1 SGHVS and CDR2 FQNEAQ come from the germline V gene. The CDR3 totals 14 residues. CDR3: CASSLVENTDTQYF. The CDR3 nucleotides are TGTGCCAGCAGCTTGGTGGAGAACACAGATACGCAGTATTTT.

This clonotype showed up just a few times. The rearrangement joins TRBV5-1 to TRBJ2-3; TRBD1 might be the D (6 bases). Per the germline V gene, CDR1 is SGHRS and CDR2 is YFSETQ. This CDR3 comprises 15 residues. Trimming stripped 4 bases from V and 1 base from J, with 13 bases between. The CDR3 region is CASSGETGRTDTQYF. The CDR3 DNA follows: TGCGCCAGCAGCGGGGAGACAGGCCGCACAGATACGCAGTATTTT.

This clonotype was detected only once. At one end the junction does not follow the germline gene, possibly because of a read error. The chain recombines TRBV5-6 with TRBJ2-1; no definite D call. The CDR3 length is 14 residues. Looked up from germline, CDR1 is SGHDT and CDR2 is YYEEEE. The CDR3 nucleotides are TGTGCCACCCTTTTGGGAAACAGCTACAATGAGCAGTTGTTC. Its translation is CATLLGNSYNEQLF.

This clonotype was detected only a few times. The V and J genes are TRBV19 and TRBJ1-5; D is possibly TRBD1 (5 bases). Germline CDR1 reads LNHDA; CDR2 reads SQIVND (reference sequence). The V gene lost 2 bases and the J gene lost 1 base, with 6 bases spanning the gap. The CDR3 length is 14 residues. As DNA, the CDR3 is TGTGCCAGTAGTATACCAGGGAGCAATCAGCCCCAGCATTTT. This codes for CASSIPGSNQPQHF.

This clonotype was seen many times. The chain joins TRBV12-3 or TRBV12-4 to TRBJ2-5; TRBD1 is a possible D gene (5 bases). The CDR3 has 14 residues. V was shortened by 1 base and J by 1 base, with 7 bases between the two germline ends. CDR3 sequence (DNA): TGTGCCAGCAGTTTAGGACAGTCCCAAGAGACCCAGTACTTC. It translates to CASSLGQSQETQYF.

This clonotype was recorded once. V gene TRBV5-1 combines with J gene TRBJ2-1; 9 bases match TRBD2. Germline lookup yields CDR1 SGHRS and CDR2 YFSETQ. The junction had 5 bases not matched to a gene; V was cut back by 4 bases and J by 6 bases. The CDR3 is 14 amino acids. The CDR3 DNA reads TGCGCCAGCAGCGGACCGGGACTAGCCAATGAGCAGTTCTTC. Its translation is CASSGPGLANEQFF.

The rearrangement uses TRBV20-1 and TRBJ2-5; D remains unclear. V shed 1 base and J shed 5 bases, with 8 bases lying between them. Per the germline V gene, CDR1 is DFQATT and CDR2 is SNEGSKA (reference sequence). The CDR3 length is 12 residues. The CDR3 region has the DNA TGCAGTGCTAGAGGGCAAGGGGAGACCCAGTACTTC. Translated: CSARGQGETQYF.

The gene calls are TRBV7-8 and TRBJ2-2; D may be TRBD2 (5 bases). The CDR3 contains 19 residues. Trimming cost V 1 base and J 2 bases, with 20 bases left between them. Germline V gene sequence: CDR1 SGHVS, CDR2 FQNEAQ. The CDR3: CASSLGTREPSPNTGELFF. The CDR3, as DNA: TGTGCCAGCAGCTTAGGCACCCGGGAACCTTCACCCAACACCGGGGAGCTGTTTTTT.

V and J are TRBV6-6 and TRBJ1-5; D ambiguous. Trimming shortened V by 8 bases and J by 11 bases, and 16 bases separated the two germline ends. CDR1 is MNHNY and CDR2 is SVGAGI in the germline V gene (reference sequence). The CDR3 runs to 12 residues. CDR3 sequence: CASDGVTGAQHF. In nucleotides, the CDR3 is TGTGCCAGCGATGGGGTAACTGGGGCCCAGCATTTT.

A remark on this clonotype: A read error may be the cause here, since a much bigger clone is one base away. The CDR3 protein is CSSSQGPGTPTYEQYV. The CDR3 DNA reads as TGCTCCAGCAGCCAAGGTCCCGGGACTCCCACCTACGAGCAGTACGTC. The rearrangement links TRBV4-3 to TRBJ2-7; possibly TRBD2 for D (6 bases). This CDR3 has 16 residues. Germline loops: CDR1 LGHNA, CDR2 YSLEER.